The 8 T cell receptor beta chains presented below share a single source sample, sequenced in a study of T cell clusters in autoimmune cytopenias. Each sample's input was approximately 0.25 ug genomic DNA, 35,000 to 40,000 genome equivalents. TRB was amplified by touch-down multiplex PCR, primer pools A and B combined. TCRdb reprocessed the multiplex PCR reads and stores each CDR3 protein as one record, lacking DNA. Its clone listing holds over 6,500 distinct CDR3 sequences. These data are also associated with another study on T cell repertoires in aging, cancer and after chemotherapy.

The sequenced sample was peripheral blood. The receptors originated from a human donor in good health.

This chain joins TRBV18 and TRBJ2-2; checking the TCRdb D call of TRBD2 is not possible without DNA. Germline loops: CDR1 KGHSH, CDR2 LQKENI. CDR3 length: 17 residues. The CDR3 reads CASSPPGAEINTGELFF.

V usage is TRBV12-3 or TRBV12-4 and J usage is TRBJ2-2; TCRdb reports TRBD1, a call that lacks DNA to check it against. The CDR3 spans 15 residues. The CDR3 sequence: CASSLGGTADGELFF.

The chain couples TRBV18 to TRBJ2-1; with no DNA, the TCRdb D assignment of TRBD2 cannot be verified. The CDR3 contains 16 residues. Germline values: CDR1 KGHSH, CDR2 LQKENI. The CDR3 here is CASSPPRVAGGNEQFF.

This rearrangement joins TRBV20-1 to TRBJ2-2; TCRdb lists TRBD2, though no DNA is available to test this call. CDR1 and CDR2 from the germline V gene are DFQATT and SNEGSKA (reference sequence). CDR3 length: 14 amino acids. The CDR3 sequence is CSAPQTRDTGELFF.

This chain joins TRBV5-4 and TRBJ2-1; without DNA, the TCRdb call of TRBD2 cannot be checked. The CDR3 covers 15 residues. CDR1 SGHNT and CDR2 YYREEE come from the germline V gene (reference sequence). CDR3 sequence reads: CASSSGGTSGNEQFF.

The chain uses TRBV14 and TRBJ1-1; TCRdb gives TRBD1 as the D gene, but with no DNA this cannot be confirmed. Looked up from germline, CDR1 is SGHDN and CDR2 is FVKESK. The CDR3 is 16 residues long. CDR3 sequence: CASSQGQGRSSTEAFF. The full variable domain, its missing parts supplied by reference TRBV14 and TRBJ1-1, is EAGVTQFPSHSVIEKGQTVTLRCDPISGHDNLYWYRRVMGKEIKFLLHFVKESKQDESGMPNNRFLAERTGGTYSTLKVQPAELEDSGVYFCASSQGQGRSSTEAFFGQGTRLTVV.

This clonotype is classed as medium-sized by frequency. This CDR3 is CASSPQGASTDTQYF. The chain is built from TRBV18 and TRBJ2-3. The CDR3 spans 15 residues. Looked up from germline, CDR1 is KGHSH and CDR2 is LQKENI.

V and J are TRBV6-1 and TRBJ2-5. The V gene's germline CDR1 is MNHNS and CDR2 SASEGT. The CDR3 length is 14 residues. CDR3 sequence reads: CATSERLHQETQYF.